The rows below give T cell receptor beta chains drawn from one sample of a study of human thymus T cells. TCRdb's table, derived via immunoSEQ multiplex PCR, lists solely in-frame clones and lacks some. The sample gives some 120,000 clones, 90% to 95% of which show up once; under 0.025% is in the top ten. Sequenced input: thymus tissue. All receptors come from a boy in the first two years of life with a congenital heart defect but otherwise immunologically healthy. Each CDR3 is given with its conserved first and last residue. Each record gives: J gene, D gene, clone size, V gene, CDR3 protein, CDR3 DNA. D genes are given only for firm matches. Clone size is given for some rows only: seen once, a few or many times, or a class if the clone is expanded.

TRBJ2-1,TRBD2,.,TRBV13,CASSRNDQRGTFGSSYNEQFF,TGTGCCAGCAGCCGCAATGACCAGCGGGGGACCTTTGGGAGCTCCTACAATGAGCAGTTCTTC
TRBJ2-7,.,.,TRBV4-1,CASSQDPERSSYEQYF,TGCGCCAGCAGCCAAGATCCGGAGCGGAGCTCCTACGAGCAGTACTTC
TRBJ2-3,TRBD2,.,TRBV2,CASSETQRGLTSTDTQYF,TGTGCCAGCAGTGAAACCCAGCGGGGGCTAACTAGCACAGATACGCAGTATTTT
TRBJ1-2,.,once,TRBV5-1,CASSFGGRSYGYTF,TGCGCCAGCAGCTTTGGCGGACGATCCTATGGCTACACCTTC
TRBJ2-7,.,.,TRBV7-6,CASSNSPRGQTTYEQYF,TGTGCCAGCAGCAATTCTCCCAGGGGACAAACCACCTACGAGCAGTACTTC
TRBJ1-6,.,.,TRBV27,CASSLAGGFNSPLHF,TGTGCCAGCAGTTTAGCAGGAGGGTTTAATTCACCCCTCCACTTT
TRBJ1-3,.,.,TRBV7-9,CASSPGGSGNTIYF,TGTGCCAGCTCCCCCGGGGGCTCTGGAAACACCATATATTTT
TRBJ2-7,.,.,TRBV5-1,CASSSTTYEQYF,TGCGCCAGCAGCTCTACCACCTACGAGCAGTACTTC
TRBJ1-2,.,once,TRBV28,CASSHPARERDYGYTF,TGTGCCAGCAGTCACCCCGCCAGGGAAAGGGACTATGGCTACACCTTC
TRBJ2-1,.,once,TRBV6-1,CASSGNYVNEQFF,TGTGCCAGCAGTGGTAACTACGTCAATGAGCAGTTCTTC
TRBJ1-6,TRBD1,.,TRBV28,CASVCGDRGGSPLHF,TGTGCCAGCGTCTGCGGGGACAGGGGAGGTTCACCCCTCCACTTT
TRBJ1-2,TRBD1,.,TRBV7-7,CASSSRDRELYGYTF,TGTGCCAGCAGCTCACGGGACAGGGAGTTGTATGGCTACACCTTC
TRBJ2-3,.,.,TRBV4-3,CASSQDQSGGATDTQYF,TGCGCCAGCAGCCAAGATCAGTCAGGGGGGGCCACAGATACGCAGTATTTT
TRBJ2-7,.,.,TRBV29-1,CSVKAGRGSYEQYF,TGCAGCGTTAAGGCGGGGCGGGGATCCTACGAGCAGTACTTC
TRBJ1-6,.,.,TRBV28,CASKEGGSDNSPLHF,TGTGCCAGCAAAGAAGGGGGTTCTGATAATTCACCCCTCCACTTT
TRBJ1-4,TRBD1,.,TRBV30,CAWAPGQVREKLFF,TGTGCCTGGGCCCCAGGACAGGTTAGAGAAAAACTGTTTTTT
TRBJ2-5,TRBD1,once,TRBV7-9,CASSDFGQEETQYF,TGTGCCAGCAGCGATTTTGGACAGGAAGAGACCCAGTACTTC
TRBJ2-2,.,.,TRBV4-1,CASSQGPMVAGELFF,TGCGCCAGCAGCCAAGGCCCAATGGTTGCCGGGGAGCTGTTTTTT
TRBJ2-7,TRBD2,.,TRBV10-3,CAISDHRTSGGKNPYEQYF,TGTGCCATCAGTGACCATCGGACTAGCGGGGGCAAGAACCCCTACGAGCAGTACTTC